One T cell receptor beta chain is described in this entry. What it binds is unknown. V dropped 9 bases and J dropped 6; count of bases not matched to a gene: 10. The CDR3 covers 13 residues. Germline lookup yields CDR1 LNHDA and CDR2 SQIVND (reference sequence). Scientists ran DNA taken from cultured CD4+ T cells through the Oncomine TCR Beta short-read assay for sequencing. Genomic DNA was drawn out of CD4+ T cells grown in culture. TCRdb fed the PCR reads into MiXCR, producing one record per CDR3 protein. The sample shows 8,000 to 9,000 distinct CDR3 sequences, about three quarters of them seen only once. The data stem from a study of vaccination and CD4 T cells after COVID-19. General observations from the study: It was observed that, in convalescent patients, a median approximately 86% of reactive clones arose only post-vaccination.

Treatment given: roughly 10-day PBMC culture with coronavirus spike peptide pools or control peptides (ViraFEST assay). Positive PCR tests dated from March to December 2020, predating US Alpha, Beta and Delta variants. Each well held under 2.5 million PBMCs in IL-2 (10 IU/ml) medium with approximately 9.4 ug/ml peptide pools. The specimen sequenced was CD4+ T cells from blood, cultured in vitro. The rearrangement uses TRBV19 and TRBJ1-2; 7 bases map to TRBD1. This receptor was identified in a human donor who had recovered from COVID-19. CDR3 protein: CASRRGREDGYTF. The CDR3 bases are TGTGCCAGCCGGAGGGGGCGGGAAGATGGCTACACCTTC.